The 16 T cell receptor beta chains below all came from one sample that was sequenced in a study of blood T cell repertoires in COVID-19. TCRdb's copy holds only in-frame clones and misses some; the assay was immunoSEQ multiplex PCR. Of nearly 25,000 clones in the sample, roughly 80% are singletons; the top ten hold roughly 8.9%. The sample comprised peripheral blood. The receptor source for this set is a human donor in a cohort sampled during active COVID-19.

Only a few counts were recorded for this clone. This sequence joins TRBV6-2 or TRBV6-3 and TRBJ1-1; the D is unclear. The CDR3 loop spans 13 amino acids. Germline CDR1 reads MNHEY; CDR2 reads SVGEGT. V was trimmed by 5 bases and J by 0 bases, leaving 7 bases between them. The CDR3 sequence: CASSGLMNTEAFF. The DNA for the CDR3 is TGTGCCAGCAGTGGACTTATGAACACTGAAGCTTTCTTT.

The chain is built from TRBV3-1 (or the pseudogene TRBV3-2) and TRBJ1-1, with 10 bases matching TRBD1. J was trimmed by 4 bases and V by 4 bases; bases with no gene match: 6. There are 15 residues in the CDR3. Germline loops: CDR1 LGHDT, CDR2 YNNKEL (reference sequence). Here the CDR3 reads CASSLTGQGGTEAFF. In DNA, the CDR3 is TGTGCCAGCAGCCTCACCGGACAGGGGGGCACTGAAGCTTTCTTT.

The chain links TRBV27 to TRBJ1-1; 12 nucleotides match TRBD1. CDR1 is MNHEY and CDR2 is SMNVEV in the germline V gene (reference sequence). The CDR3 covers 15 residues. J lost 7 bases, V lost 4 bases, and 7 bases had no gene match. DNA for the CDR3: TGTGCCAGCAGTTCCTCCGGGACAGGGGGCTATGAAGCTTTCTTT. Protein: CASSSSGTGGYEAFF.

This CDR3 is CASMGTDRGPGTEAFF. The CDR3 nucleotides are TGTGCCAGCATGGGAACAGACAGGGGGCCGGGCACTGAAGCTTTCTTT. The chain has TRBV9 and TRBJ1-1; TRBD1 matches at 10 bases. CDR3 length equals 16 residues. CDR1 and CDR2 from the germline V gene are SGDLS and YYNGEE. J was trimmed by 4 bases and V by 6 bases; bases with no gene match: 12.

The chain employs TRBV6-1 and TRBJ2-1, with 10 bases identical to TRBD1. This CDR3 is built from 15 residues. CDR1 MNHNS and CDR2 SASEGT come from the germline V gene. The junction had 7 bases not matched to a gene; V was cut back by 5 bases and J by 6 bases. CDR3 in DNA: TGTGCCAGCAGTTTAGGACAGGGGGGGATCAATGAGCAGTTCTTC. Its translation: CASSLGQGGINEQFF.

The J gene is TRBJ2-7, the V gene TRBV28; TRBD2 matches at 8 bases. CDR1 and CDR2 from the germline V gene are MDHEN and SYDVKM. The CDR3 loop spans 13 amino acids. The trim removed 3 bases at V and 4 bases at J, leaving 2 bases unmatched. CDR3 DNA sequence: TGTGCCAGCAGTTTGAGCGGGGGATACGAGCAGTACTTC. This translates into CASSLSGGYEQYF. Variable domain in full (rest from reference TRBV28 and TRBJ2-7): DVKVTQSSRYLVKRTGEKVFLECVQDMDHENMFWYRQDPGLGLRLIYFSYDVKMKEKGDIPEGYSVSREKKERFSLILESASTNQTSMYLCASSLSGGYEQYFGPGTRLTVT.

DNA for the CDR3: TGTGCCAGCAGTTCGACTAGCGGGAGTTCCTACGAGCAGTACTTC. Its translation: CASSSTSGSSYEQYF. The chain couples TRBV28 to TRBJ2-7; the match to TRBD2 covers 12 bases. Trimming removed 4 bases from V and 1 base from J; junction bases left unmatched: 2. This CDR3 contains 15 residues. Germline V CDR1 and CDR2: MDHEN, SYDVKM. The variable domain in full, with the rest retrieved from reference TRBV28 and TRBJ2-7, is DVKVTQSSRYLVKRTGEKVFLECVQDMDHENMFWYRQDPGLGLRLIYFSYDVKMKEKGDIPEGYSVSREKKERFSLILESASTNQTSMYLCASSSTSGSSYEQYFGPGTRLTVT.

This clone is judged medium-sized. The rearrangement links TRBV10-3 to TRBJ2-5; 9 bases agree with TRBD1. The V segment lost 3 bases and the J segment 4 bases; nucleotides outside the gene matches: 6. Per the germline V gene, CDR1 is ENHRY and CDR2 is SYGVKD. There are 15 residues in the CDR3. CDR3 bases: TGTGCCATCAGTGATTACAGGGGGCAGGGAGAGACCCAGTACTTC. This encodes CAISDYRGQGETQYF.

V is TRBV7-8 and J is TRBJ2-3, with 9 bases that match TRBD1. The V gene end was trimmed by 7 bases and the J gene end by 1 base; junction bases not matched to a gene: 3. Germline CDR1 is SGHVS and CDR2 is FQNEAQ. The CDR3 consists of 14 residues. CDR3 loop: CASNDRGGTDTQYF. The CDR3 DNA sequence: TGTGCCAGCAACGACAGGGGGGGCACAGATACGCAGTATTTT.

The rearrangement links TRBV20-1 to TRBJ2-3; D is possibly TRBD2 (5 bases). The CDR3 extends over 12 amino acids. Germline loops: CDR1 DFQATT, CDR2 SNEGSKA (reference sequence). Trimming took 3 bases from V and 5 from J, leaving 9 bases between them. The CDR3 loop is CSASVSGDTQYF. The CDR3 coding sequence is TGCAGTGCTAGTGTAAGCGGAGATACGCAGTATTTT.

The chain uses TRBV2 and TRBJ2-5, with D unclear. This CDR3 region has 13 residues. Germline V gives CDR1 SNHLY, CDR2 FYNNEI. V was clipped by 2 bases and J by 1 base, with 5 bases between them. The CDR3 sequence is CASSENTQETQYF. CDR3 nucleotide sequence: TGTGCCAGCAGTGAAAACACCCAAGAGACCCAGTACTTC.

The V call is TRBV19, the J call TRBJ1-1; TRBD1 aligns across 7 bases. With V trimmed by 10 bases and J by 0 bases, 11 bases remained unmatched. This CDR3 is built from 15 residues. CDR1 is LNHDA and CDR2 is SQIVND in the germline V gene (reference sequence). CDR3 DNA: TGTGCCACCGAACCGGGACAGAGATTGAACACTGAAGCTTTCTTT. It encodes CATEPGQRLNTEAFF.

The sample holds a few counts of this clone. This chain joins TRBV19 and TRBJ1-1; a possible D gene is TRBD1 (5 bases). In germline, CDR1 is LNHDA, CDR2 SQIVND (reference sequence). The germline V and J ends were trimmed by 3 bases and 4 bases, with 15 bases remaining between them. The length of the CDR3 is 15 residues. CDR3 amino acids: CASSISQGGATEAFF. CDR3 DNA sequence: TGTGCCAGTAGTATCTCTCAGGGTGGGGCCACTGAAGCTTTCTTT. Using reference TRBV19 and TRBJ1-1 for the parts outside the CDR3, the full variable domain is DGGITQSPKYLFRKEGQNVTLSCEQNLNHDAMYWYRQDPGQGLRLIYYSQIVNDFQKGDIAEGYSVSREKKESFPLTVTSAQKNPTAFYLCASSISQGGATEAFFGQGTRLTVV.

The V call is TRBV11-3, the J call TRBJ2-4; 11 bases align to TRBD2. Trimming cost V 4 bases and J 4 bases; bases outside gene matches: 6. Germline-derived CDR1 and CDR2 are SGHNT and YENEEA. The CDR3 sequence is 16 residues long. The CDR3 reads CASSWSSGGSKNIQYF. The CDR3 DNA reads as TGTGCCAGCAGCTGGTCTAGCGGGGGGTCGAAAAACATTCAGTACTTC.

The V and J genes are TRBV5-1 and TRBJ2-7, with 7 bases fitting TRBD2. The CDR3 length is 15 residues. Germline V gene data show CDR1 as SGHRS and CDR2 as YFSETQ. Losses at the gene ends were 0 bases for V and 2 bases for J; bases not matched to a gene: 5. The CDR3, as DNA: TGCGCCAGCAGCTTGGTCACGGGGGGTACCTACGAGCAGTACTTC. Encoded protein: CASSLVTGGTYEQYF.

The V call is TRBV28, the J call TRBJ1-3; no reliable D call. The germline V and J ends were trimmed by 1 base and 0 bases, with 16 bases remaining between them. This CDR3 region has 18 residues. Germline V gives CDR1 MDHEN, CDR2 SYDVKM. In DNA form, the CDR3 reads TGTGCCAGCAGTTTATCTCGTCGGAGGGTCTTCTCTGGAAACACCATATATTTT. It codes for CASSLSRRRVFSGNTIYF.